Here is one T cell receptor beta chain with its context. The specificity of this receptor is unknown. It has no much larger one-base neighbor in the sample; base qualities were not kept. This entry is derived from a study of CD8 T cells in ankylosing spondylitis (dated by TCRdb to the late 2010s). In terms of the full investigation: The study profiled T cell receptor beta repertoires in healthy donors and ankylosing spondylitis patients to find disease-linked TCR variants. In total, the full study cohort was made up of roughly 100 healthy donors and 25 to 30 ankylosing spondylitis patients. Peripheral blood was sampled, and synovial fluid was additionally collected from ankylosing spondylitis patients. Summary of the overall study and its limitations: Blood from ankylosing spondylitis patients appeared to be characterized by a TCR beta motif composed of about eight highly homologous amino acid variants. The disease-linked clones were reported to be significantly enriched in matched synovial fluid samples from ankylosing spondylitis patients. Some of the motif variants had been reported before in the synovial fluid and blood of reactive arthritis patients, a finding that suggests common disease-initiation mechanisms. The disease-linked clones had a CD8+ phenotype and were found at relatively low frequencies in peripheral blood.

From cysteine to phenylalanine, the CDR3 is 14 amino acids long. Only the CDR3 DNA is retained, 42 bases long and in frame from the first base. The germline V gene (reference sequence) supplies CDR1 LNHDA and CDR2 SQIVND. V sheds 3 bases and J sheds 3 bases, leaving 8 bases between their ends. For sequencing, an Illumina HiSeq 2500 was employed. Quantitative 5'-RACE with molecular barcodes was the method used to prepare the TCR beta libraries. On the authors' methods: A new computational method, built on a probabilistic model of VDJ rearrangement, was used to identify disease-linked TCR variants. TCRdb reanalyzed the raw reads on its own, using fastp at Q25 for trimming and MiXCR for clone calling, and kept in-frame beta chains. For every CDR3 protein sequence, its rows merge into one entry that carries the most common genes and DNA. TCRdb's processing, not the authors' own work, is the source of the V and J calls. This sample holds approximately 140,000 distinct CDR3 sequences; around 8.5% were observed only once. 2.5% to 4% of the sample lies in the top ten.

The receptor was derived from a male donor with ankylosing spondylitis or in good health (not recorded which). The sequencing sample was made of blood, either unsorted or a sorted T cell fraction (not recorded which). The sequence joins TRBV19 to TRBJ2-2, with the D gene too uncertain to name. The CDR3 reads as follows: CASSIGQYTGELFF. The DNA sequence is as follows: TGTGCCAGTAGTATCGGGCAGTACACCGGGGAGCTGTTTTTT.